A few counts support the clone carrying this T cell receptor (beta chain). Its specificity is not known. The source of the sample is a study of CD8 T cells in ankylosing spondylitis. Findings and caveats of the study: Disease-associated clones were reportedly significantly overrepresented in matched ankylosing spondylitis synovial fluid. In synovial fluid and blood from reactive arthritis, some motif variants were previously reported. Among TCR beta sequences, a motif of several highly homologous variants appeared characteristic of ankylosing spondylitis blood.

Quantitative 5'-RACE with molecular barcodes produced the TCR beta libraries. One entry per CDR3 protein results from TCRdb running MiXCR on the 5' RACE reads. The sample comprises 250,000 to 300,000 distinct CDR3 sequences, under 20% of which are singletons, and around 30% rests with the top ten. J was trimmed by 5 bases and V by 7 bases; bases with no gene match: 10. This CDR3 has 14 amino acids. CDR1 and CDR2 from the germline V gene are LGHDT and YNNKEL (reference sequence). V usage is TRBV3-1 and J usage is TRBJ1-1; TRBD1 agrees at 7 bases. This receptor was obtained from a male donor with ankylosing spondylitis or in good health (not recorded which). The sample consisted of blood, either unsorted or a sorted T cell fraction (not recorded which). The CDR3 reads CASMDAGGRTEAFF. The CDR3 DNA reads as TGTGCCAGCATGGATGCAGGGGGGAGAACTGAAGCTTTCTTT.